The 9 T cell receptor beta chains below all came from one sample that was sequenced in a study of identical twins. MiXCR was run by TCRdb on the 5' RACE reads, yielding one entry per CDR3 protein. The sample yields some 1,700,000 distinct CDR3 sequences, under 35% seen once. The sample was cord blood. Every receptor here comes from a newborn girl in good health.

The J gene is TRBJ1-6, the V gene TRBV7-6, with D possibly being TRBD1 (6 bases). V was pared by 1 base and J by 8 bases, with 12 bases between. The CDR3 sequence is 15 residues long. CDR1 is SGHVS and CDR2 is FNYEAQ in the germline V gene. CDR3 nucleotides: TGTGCCAGCAGCTTAGGAGGGGGGCTTTATTCACCCCTCCACTTT. The encoded protein is CASSLGGGLYSPLHF.

The chain combines TRBV29-1 with TRBJ1-2; D unclear. CDR1 SQVTM and CDR2 ANQGSEA come from the germline V gene. Deletions cut 0 bases from V and 6 bases from J, with 11 bases between. The CDR3 runs 13 residues. The CDR3 DNA follows: TGCAGCGTTGAAGATTGGGTCTCCCATGGCTACACCTTC. Protein sequence: CSVEDWVSHGYTF.

The chain's CDR3 is CASSFLGGADTGELFF. The CDR3 region has the DNA TGTGCCAGCAGCTTTTTAGGAGGGGCGGACACCGGGGAGCTGTTTTTT. This rearrangement joins TRBV7-6 to TRBJ2-2, with D possibly being TRBD2 (6 bases). The germline V gene has CDR1 SGHVS and CDR2 FNYEAQ. The CDR3 has 16 residues. Trimming removed 3 bases from V and 3 bases from J, with 14 bases in between.

V is TRBV24-1 and J is TRBJ2-1; 10 nucleotides agree with TRBD2. J lost 5 bases, V lost 2 bases, and 5 bases had no gene match. Germline CDR1 reads KGHDR; CDR2 reads SFDVKD. The length of the CDR3 is 16 residues. In nucleotides, the CDR3 is TGTGCCACCAGTGATTCGTGGACTAGCGGTCACAATGAGCAGTTCTTC. Amino acids: CATSDSWTSGHNEQFF.

The V call is TRBV10-3, the J call TRBJ1-2; D is perhaps TRBD1 (6 bases). The CDR3 is 14 amino acids. Trimming removed 4 bases at V and 5 bases at J, with 14 bases between. The germline gives CDR1 ENHRY, CDR2 SYGVKD. The CDR3 DNA is TGTGCCATCAGTGCGCAGGGGAGTCGGTATGGCTACACCTTC. It translates to CAISAQGSRYGYTF.

The table lists this clonotype with a few counts. The chain carries TRBV7-8 and TRBJ1-2; TRBD1 matches at 8 bases. Per the germline V gene, CDR1 is SGHVS and CDR2 is FQNEAQ. CDR3 length: 14 amino acids. V was clipped by 5 bases and J by 12 bases; unmatched bases: 14. The CDR3 spells CASSRRDRPTGDTF. The CDR3 nucleotides are TGTGCCAGCAGCCGCCGGGACAGGCCAACAGGAGACACCTTC.

The genes are TRBV7-9 and TRBJ1-1, with D uncertain. The germline gives CDR1 SEHNR, CDR2 FQNEAQ (reference sequence). The CDR3 length is 16 residues. V was pared by 1 base and J by 0 bases, with 12 bases between. CDR3 residues: CASSLGRDGMNTEAFF. The CDR3 DNA reads TGTGCCAGCAGCTTAGGAAGAGACGGCATGAACACTGAAGCTTTCTTT. The entire variable domain, with the rest obtained from reference TRBV7-9 and TRBJ1-1, is as follows: DTGVSQNPRHKITKRGQNVTFRCDPISEHNRLYWYRQTLGQGPEFLTYFQNEAQLEKSRLLSDRFSAERPKGSFSTLEIQRTEQGDSAMYLCASSLGRDGMNTEAFFGQGTRLTVV.

V is TRBV6-6 and J is TRBJ2-3, with 9 bases matching TRBD2. The germline V gene has CDR1 MNHNY and CDR2 SVGAGI (reference sequence). The CDR3 has 16 residues. V shed 5 bases, J shed 6 bases, and the junction held 12 bases outside the gene matches. CDR3 in amino acids: CASSTGGSGGPDTQYF. The CDR3, as DNA: TGTGCCAGCAGTACCGGCGGTAGCGGGGGTCCGGATACGCAGTATTTT.

This clonotype showed up just a few times. At one of its ends the junction is not consistent with the germline gene, which may arise from a read error. The rearrangement uses TRBV3-1 and TRBJ2-1; TRBD2 is a possible D gene (6 bases). The CDR3 has 15 amino acids. The germline V gene encodes CDR1 LGHDT and CDR2 YNNKEL (reference sequence). CDR3 sequence reads: CASSQDGDSSNEQFF. The CDR3 bases are TGTGCCAGCAGCCAAGATGGGGACTCCTCCAATGAGCAGTTCTTC.